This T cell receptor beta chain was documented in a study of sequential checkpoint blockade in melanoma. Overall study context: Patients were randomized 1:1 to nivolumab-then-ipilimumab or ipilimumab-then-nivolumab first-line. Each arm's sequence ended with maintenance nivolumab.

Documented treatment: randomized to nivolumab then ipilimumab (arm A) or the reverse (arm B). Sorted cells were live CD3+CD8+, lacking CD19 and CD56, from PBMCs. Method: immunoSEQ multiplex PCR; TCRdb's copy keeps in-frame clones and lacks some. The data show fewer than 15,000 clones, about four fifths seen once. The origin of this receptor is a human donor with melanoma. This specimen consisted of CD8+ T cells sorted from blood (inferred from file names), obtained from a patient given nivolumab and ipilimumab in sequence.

The DNA of the CDR3 is TGCGCCAGCAGTGGAAGCGGGGGGGCCGCAGATACGCAGTATTTT. This translates into CASSGSGGAADTQYF. The chain carries TRBV4-1 and TRBJ2-3, with 10 bases lining up with TRBD2. Germline V gene data show CDR1 as MGHRA and CDR2 as YSYEKL. This CDR3 has 15 residues. J gave up 4 bases and V 6 bases, and 7 bases lay outside the gene matches.